This TCR beta chain was found in a study of blood T cell repertoires in COVID-19. Study-wide background: In each case, the material was cDNA or gDNA derived from T cells, B-cell-depleted T cells, or PBMCs.

This CDR3 comprises 15 residues. V shed 1 base and J shed 10 bases, with 14 bases lying between them. Germline assignment: CDR1 LNHDA and CDR2 SQIVND (reference sequence). In the authors' methods: Reference gene primer amplification gave estimated nucleated cell counts. Method: immunoSEQ multiplex PCR; TCRdb's copy keeps in-frame clones and lacks some. D and trimming were read from the DNA, whereas the V and J calls and clone size are those reported in that table. The sample lists 450,000 or so clones, about 90% seen once, with roughly 0.76% in the top ten. One Seattle source followed patients from active infection through their disease course.

The chain is built from TRBV19 and TRBJ1-6, with D unresolved. Sequencing was done on a sample of peripheral blood. This receptor was taken from a man aged 18 to 29 with COVID-19, enrolled during active disease. In nucleotides, the CDR3 is TGTGCCAGTAGTATAGGAGAAAGGGAGAGGTCACCCCTCCACTTT. Translation: CASSIGERERSPLHF.